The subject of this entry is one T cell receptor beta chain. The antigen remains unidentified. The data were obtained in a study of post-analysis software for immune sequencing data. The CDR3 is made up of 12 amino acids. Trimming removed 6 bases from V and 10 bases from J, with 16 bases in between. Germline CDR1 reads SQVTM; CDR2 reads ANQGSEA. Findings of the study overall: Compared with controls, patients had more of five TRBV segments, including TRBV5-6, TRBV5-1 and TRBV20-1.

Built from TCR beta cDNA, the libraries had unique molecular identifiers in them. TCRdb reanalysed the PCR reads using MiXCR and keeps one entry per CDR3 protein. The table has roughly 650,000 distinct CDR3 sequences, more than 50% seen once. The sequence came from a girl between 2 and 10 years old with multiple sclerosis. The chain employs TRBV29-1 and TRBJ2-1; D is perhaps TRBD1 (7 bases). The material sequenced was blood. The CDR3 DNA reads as TGCAGCGTGTGCAGGGGGGCTAGCGAGCAGTTCTTC. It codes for CSVCRGASEQFF.